These 16 T cell receptor beta chains share one sample of origin, sequenced in a study of blood T cell repertoires in COVID-19. Repertoires were generated with immunoSEQ multiplex PCR, while TCRdb's copy carries only in-frame clones and drops some. This sample carries 140,000 to 150,000 clones, around 90% of them seen once, and the ten largest clones take about 1.8%. Sequenced sample: peripheral blood. These receptor sequences come from a woman between 50 and 59 years old with acute or convalescent COVID-19.

The chain has TRBV28 and TRBJ1-2; D might be TRBD1 (5 bases). The CDR3 totals 14 residues. V was trimmed by 2 bases and J by 8 bases, leaving 15 bases between them. The germline CDR1 and CDR2 sequences are MDHEN and SYDVKM. The CDR3 region has the DNA TGTGCCAGCAGTTTAATTTTGCCCAGGGAAGGCTACACCTTC. Translating it yields CASSLILPREGYTF.

The chain employs TRBV7-8 and TRBJ1-5; D ambiguous. Germline V gene data show CDR1 as SGHVS and CDR2 as FQNEAQ. The CDR3 is 15 amino acids. With 5 bases removed from V and 9 bases from J, the gap between germline ends came to 20 bases. The CDR3 bases are TGTGCCAGCAGCCCCCGGGGTCGGTCTTACCTGCCCCAGCATTTT. This gives the protein CASSPRGRSYLPQHF.

The count of this clone is one. The CDR3 sequence: CASSPPSNSPLHF. The CDR3 nucleotides read TGTGCCAGCAGCCCCCCTTCGAATTCACCCCTCCACTTT. The V call is TRBV5-5, the J call TRBJ1-6; no definite D call. The CDR3 loop spans 13 amino acids. CDR1 and CDR2 (germline): SGHKS, YYEKEE (reference sequence). V gave up 4 bases and J gave up 7 bases, with 9 bases separating them. Variable domain in full (rest from reference TRBV5-5 and TRBJ1-6): DAGVTQSPTHLIKTRGQQVTLRCSPISGHKSVSWYQQVLGQGPQFIFQYYEKEERGRGNFPDRFSARQFPNYSSELNVNALLLGDSALYLCASSPPSNSPLHFGNGTRLTVT.

V and J are TRBV3-1 (or the pseudogene TRBV3-2) and TRBJ2-5; 8 bases line up with TRBD1. Trimming cost V 2 bases and J 4 bases; bases outside gene matches: 9. The germline gives CDR1 LGHDT, CDR2 YNNKEL (reference sequence). The CDR3 extends over 16 amino acids. CDR3 region: CASSQNQGALRETQYF. CDR3 nucleotide sequence: TGTGCCAGCAGCCAAAACCAGGGGGCGCTAAGAGAGACCCAGTACTTC.

This clone has a handful of counts. The V gene is TRBV2, the J gene TRBJ2-1, with D tentatively TRBD2 (6 bases). The CDR3 is 12 amino acids. Per the germline V gene, CDR1 is SNHLY and CDR2 is FYNNEI. V was cut by 10 bases and J by 8 bases, with 15 bases left in between. CDR3 coding DNA: TGTGCCACGGGACTCAAGCCCGATGAGCAGTTCTTC. As protein: CATGLKPDEQFF.

The chain is built from TRBV5-1 and TRBJ2-1; D is uncertain. Trimming cost V 2 bases and J 6 bases, with 6 bases left between them. Germline CDR1 SGHRS, CDR2 YFSETQ. CDR3 length: 12 amino acids. CDR3 sequence (DNA): TGCGCCAGCAGCTTACTTTTCAATGAGCAGTTCTTC. Protein sequence: CASSLLFNEQFF.

V and J are TRBV12-3 or TRBV12-4 and TRBJ1-5; D is undetermined. V lost 5 bases, J lost 6 bases, and 8 bases lay in between. The CDR3 runs to 12 residues. CDR3 DNA sequence: TGTGCCAGCAGTGCTGGGAGTCAGCCCCAGCATTTT. Translating gives CASSAGSQPQHF.

The chain carries TRBV5-6 and TRBJ2-3; 9 nucleotides match TRBD2. Germline CDR1 and CDR2: SGHDT and YYEEEE. The V gene end was trimmed by 2 bases and the J gene end by 2 bases; junction bases not matched to a gene: 6. This CDR3 region has 16 residues. CDR3 sequence (DNA): TGTGCCAGCAGCTTCGTAATAGCGGGGGTCACAGATACGCAGTATTTT. It yields the protein CASSFVIAGVTDTQYF.

This clone appeared once. This rearrangement joins TRBV5-4 to TRBJ2-1; 8 bases align to TRBD1. The CDR3 spans 14 residues. CDR1 and CDR2 (germline): SGHNT, YYREEE (reference sequence). The trim removed 0 bases at V and 7 bases at J, leaving 3 bases unmatched. The DNA of the CDR3 is TGTGCCAGCAGCTTGGACAGGGGGTGGAATGAGCAGTTCTTC. This translates into CASSLDRGWNEQFF.

The rearrangement uses TRBV5-6 and TRBJ1-4; 8 bases line up with TRBD1. The CDR3 consists of 13 residues. The V segment lost 4 bases and the J segment 8 bases; nucleotides outside the gene matches: 4. Germline V CDR1 and CDR2: SGHDT, YYEEEE. The CDR3, as DNA: TGTGCCAGCAGCCCGACAGGGGTAGAAAAACTGTTTTTT. It codes for CASSPTGVEKLFF.

CDR3 loop: CASSTYRAERTGELFF. The CDR3 region has the DNA TGTGCCAGCAGCACATACAGGGCCGAACGGACCGGGGAGCTGTTTTTT. V is TRBV7-3 and J is TRBJ2-2; possibly TRBD1 for D (6 bases). There are 16 residues in the CDR3. With 5 bases removed from V and 5 bases from J, the gap between germline ends came to 18 bases. Germline V lookup: CDR1 SGHTA, CDR2 FQGTGA.

The rearrangement links TRBV18 to TRBJ1-1, with 8 bases that match TRBD1. V shed 4 bases, J shed 10 bases, and the junction held 11 bases outside the gene matches. The CDR3 length is 14 residues. Germline V gives CDR1 KGHSH, CDR2 LQKENI. CDR3 sequence reads: CASSRDRGVLRAFF. DNA of the CDR3: TGTGCCAGCTCACGCGACAGGGGAGTGTTGCGAGCTTTCTTT.

The gene calls are TRBV11-2 and TRBJ2-1; maybe TRBD2 (5 bases). The germline CDR1 and CDR2 sequences are SGHAT and FQNNGV. This CDR3 comprises 13 residues. The V end lost 4 bases, the J end lost 7 bases, and 11 bases lay between the germline ends. CDR3 loop: CASSSRTDNEQFF. CDR3 DNA: TGTGCCAGCAGCTCCCGGACTGATAATGAGCAGTTCTTC. The complete variable domain, with remaining parts taken from reference TRBV11-2 and TRBJ2-1, reads EAGVAQSPRYKIIEKRQSVAFWCNPISGHATLYWYQQILGQGPKLLIQFQNNGVVDDSQLPKDRFSAERLKGVDSTLKIQPAKLEDSAVYLCASSSRTDNEQFFGPGTRLTVL.

This chain links TRBV30 with TRBJ1-3; 7 nucleotides agree with TRBD1. V gave up 1 base and J gave up 2 bases; unmatched junction bases: 2. Germline CDR1 reads GTSNPN; CDR2 reads SVGIG (reference sequence). This CDR3 contains 14 residues. CDR3 DNA: TGTGCCTGGAGTGAGAGGGGGCCTGGAAACACCATATATTTT. Protein: CAWSERGPGNTIYF.

This clone has a single count. The chain links TRBV7-3 to TRBJ2-3; 12 bases line up with TRBD2. With 2 bases clipped from V and 4 bases from J, the junction kept 4 bases outside the gene matches. CDR1 is SGHTA and CDR2 is FQGTGA in the germline V gene. This CDR3 has 16 residues. CDR3 amino acids: CASSLQASGGADTQYF. DNA for the CDR3: TGTGCCAGCAGCTTACAGGCTAGCGGGGGGGCAGATACGCAGTATTTT.

The chain couples TRBV5-1 to TRBJ2-7; the D is unclear. The ends were cut back, 2 bases at V and 3 bases at J, with 9 bases in the middle. The CDR3 sequence is 13 residues long. Germline lookup yields CDR1 SGHRS and CDR2 YFSETQ. CDR3 DNA: TGCGCCAGCAGCTTCGTAGAGCTCTACGAGCAGTACTTC. It yields the protein CASSFVELYEQYF.